This entry features one T cell receptor (beta chain) sequence. The sample originates from a study of blood T cell repertoires in COVID-19. In the original analysis: Amplification of reference gene primers provided the estimated nucleated cell counts. Some clones are missing from TCRdb's copy, which holds only in-frame ones; the method was immunoSEQ multiplex PCR. For V, J and clone size, that table is used; D and trimming come from the DNA. Of 150,000 to 200,000 clones in the sample, 80% to 95% were seen once. The germline CDR1 and CDR2 sequences are MNHEY and SMNVEV (reference sequence). The CDR3 has 12 amino acids. V was clipped by 4 bases and J by 7 bases; unmatched bases: 3.

Sequencing was carried out using peripheral blood. This receptor was identified in a man over 45 with acute or convalescent COVID-19. This chain joins TRBV27 and TRBJ1-2; 7 bases fit TRBD1. The CDR3 DNA sequence: TGTGCCAGCAGTTCACAGGGGCTTGGCTACACCTTC. This codes for CASSSQGLGYTF.